These 26 T cell receptor beta chains were sequenced from one sample in a study of T cell responses to AZD1222 COVID-19 vaccine. Measured with immunoSEQ multiplex PCR; TCRdb has only the in-frame clones, and not every one. The data show 90,000 to 120,000 clones, with about 90% seen just once and 22% held by the top ten. The sequencing used peripheral blood, collected on day 0 of AZD1222 vaccination. All receptors come from an adult in good health.

The rearrangement links TRBV5-1 to TRBJ2-7; D not certain. The germline V gene encodes CDR1 SGHRS and CDR2 YFSETQ. V shed 0 bases and J shed 7 bases, with 14 bases lying between them. The CDR3 runs 14 residues. For the CDR3, the DNA is TGCGCCAGCAGCTTGGATGTCTACCTACGAGAGCAGTACTTC. Translated: CASSLDVYLREQYF.

This clone was picked up one time. The V and J genes are TRBV5-6 and TRBJ2-4; 11 nucleotides line up with TRBD1. This CDR3 spans 14 amino acids. V dropped 3 bases and J dropped 7; count of bases not matched to a gene: 3. Germline-derived CDR1 and CDR2 are SGHDT and YYEEEE. The CDR3 reads CASSWGTGGNIQYF. For the CDR3, the DNA is TGTGCCAGCAGCTGGGGGACAGGGGGGAACATTCAGTACTTC.

The chain employs TRBV27 and TRBJ2-1; D not certain. CDR3 size: 8 residues. Germline V gene sequence: CDR1 MNHEY, CDR2 SMNVEV (reference sequence). In DNA, the CDR3 is TGTGCTAACAATGAGCAGTTCTTC. It yields the protein CANNEQFF.

The chain uses TRBV3-1 (or the pseudogene TRBV3-2) and TRBJ2-4; D uncertain. Between the trimmed V and J ends, which lost 8 bases and 6 bases, there was a span of 5 bases. Germline values: CDR1 LGHDT, CDR2 YNNKEL (reference sequence). The CDR3 is 10 residues long. CDR3 loop: CASYSNIQYF. The CDR3 nucleotides are TGTGCCAGCTACTCAAACATTCAGTACTTC.

This chain joins TRBV5-1 and TRBJ2-4; D possibly uses TRBD1 or TRBD2 (6 bases each). There are 11 residues in the CDR3. Looked up from germline, CDR1 is SGHRS and CDR2 is YFSETQ. Between the trimmed V and J ends, which lost 4 bases and 8 bases, there was a span of 7 bases. CDR3 in DNA: TGCGCCAGCAGCAGGGGGGACATTCAGTACTTC. It is translated as CASSRGDIQYF.

The chain carries TRBV6-5 and TRBJ1-2; D is possibly TRBD1 (6 bases). Germline V lookup: CDR1 MNHEY, CDR2 SVGAGI. The CDR3 is made up of 13 amino acids. V lost 5 bases to trimming and J lost 4 bases, with 11 bases between them. This chain's CDR3 is CASSPAGVYGYTF. CDR3 DNA sequence: TGTGCCAGCAGTCCTGCAGGGGTCTATGGCTACACCTTC.

CDR3 residues: CAISESPFGNTIYF. The CDR3 nucleotides are TGTGCCATCAGTGAGTCTCCCTTTGGAAACACCATATATTTT. The chain employs TRBV10-3 and TRBJ1-3, with D uncertain. V was cut by 0 bases and J by 3 bases, with 6 bases left in between. The germline V gene encodes CDR1 ENHRY and CDR2 SYGVKD. The CDR3 runs 14 residues.

The genes are TRBV7-8 and TRBJ2-2, with D hard to call. Germline V CDR1 and CDR2: SGHVS, FQNEAQ. The V end was cut by 2 bases, the J end by 6 bases, with 10 bases between. The CDR3 length is 14 residues. DNA of the CDR3: TGTGCCAGCAGCTTATCCCGGTTGGCCGGGGAGCTGTTTTTT. Translation: CASSLSRLAGELFF.

The chain carries TRBV12-3 or TRBV12-4 and TRBJ1-4, with D unclear. V was cut by 7 bases and J by 9 bases, with 9 bases left in between. The CDR3 runs 11 residues. The CDR3 DNA reads as TGTGCCAGCACCCCGGGGAAAAAACTGTTTTTT. Protein: CASTPGKKLFF.

The chain employs TRBV6-2 or TRBV6-3 and TRBJ1-5, with D possibly being TRBD1 (5 bases). CDR3 size: 13 residues. CDR1 MNHEY and CDR2 SVGEGT come from the germline V gene. V shed 5 bases and J shed 7 bases, with 12 bases lying between them. This CDR3 reads CASSRDSQQPQHF. In nucleotides, the CDR3 is TGTGCCAGCAGTCGGGACTCACAACAGCCCCAGCATTTT.

The gene calls are TRBV7-2 and TRBJ2-5; the D is unclear. Germline lookup yields CDR1 SGHTA and CDR2 FQGNSA. The germline V and J ends were trimmed by 5 bases and 1 base, with 14 bases remaining between them. The CDR3 is 15 residues long. CDR3 sequence (DNA): TGTGCCAGCAGCCCTAATCTGGTGGGCCAAGAGACCCAGTACTTC. Its protein is CASSPNLVGQETQYF.

The CDR3 sequence: CASSYPDSGATGELFF. DNA of the CDR3: TGTGCCAGCAGTTACCCAGATTCCGGGGCGACCGGGGAGCTGTTTTTT. The chain recombines TRBV6-6 with TRBJ2-2; the D gene could be TRBD1 or TRBD2 (5 bases each). The CDR3 spans 16 residues. The ends were cut back, 2 bases at V and 5 bases at J, with 15 bases in the middle. The germline V gene has CDR1 MNHNY and CDR2 SVGAGI (reference sequence).

The chain carries TRBV10-2 and TRBJ1-5; 7 nucleotides agree with TRBD1. Germline CDR1 and CDR2: WSHSY and SAAADI. This CDR3 has 15 residues. The J segment lost 0 bases and the V segment lost 4 bases, leaving 3 bases of the junction unmatched. CDR3: CASSGTGVSNQPQHF. The CDR3 DNA reads TGCGCCAGCAGTGGTACAGGGGTTAGCAATCAGCCCCAGCATTTT.

This chain connects TRBV6-5 to TRBJ1-1; D perhaps matches TRBD1 (5 bases). Between the trimmed V and J ends, which lost 3 bases and 7 bases, there was a span of 9 bases. The germline CDR1 and CDR2 sequences are MNHEY and SVGAGI. This CDR3 has 12 amino acids. Here the CDR3 reads CASSYTGGEAFF. CDR3 bases: TGTGCCAGCAGTTATACTGGGGGTGAAGCTTTCTTT.

The chain has TRBV5-1 and TRBJ2-1; 7 nucleotides align to TRBD2. The germline gives CDR1 SGHRS, CDR2 YFSETQ. The CDR3 spans 16 residues. Unmatched junction bases numbered 7, after V lost 4 bases and J lost 0 bases. The DNA of the CDR3 is TGCGCCAGCAGCCCCGGGGGGTCTAGCTCCTACAATGAGCAGTTCTTC. Amino acids: CASSPGGSSSYNEQFF.

The chain has TRBV3-1 (or the pseudogene TRBV3-2) and TRBJ1-5; 7 nucleotides agree with TRBD1. V shed 6 bases, J shed 6 bases, and the junction held 8 bases outside the gene matches. CDR3 size: 14 residues. Germline CDR1 LGHDT, CDR2 YNNKEL (reference sequence). The CDR3 loop is CASSLRQGSQPQHF. The CDR3 DNA follows: TGTGCCAGCAGTCTTCGACAGGGTAGTCAGCCCCAGCATTTT.

The V and J genes are TRBV11-2 and TRBJ1-6, with D unresolved. The V gene lost 3 bases and the J gene lost 0 bases, with 9 bases spanning the gap. Germline CDR1 SGHAT, CDR2 FQNNGV. The CDR3 consists of 16 residues. As DNA, the CDR3 is TGTGCCAGCAGCTTCGGATCTAGCTCCTATAATTCACCCCTCCACTTT. The encoded protein is CASSFGSSSYNSPLHF.

This chain connects TRBV30 to TRBJ2-1; D tentatively reads TRBD1 or TRBD2 (5 bases each). The CDR3 runs to 12 residues. V was shortened by 5 bases and J by 6 bases, with 11 bases between the two germline ends. Germline V CDR1 and CDR2: GTSNPN, SVGIG (reference sequence). The CDR3 sequence: CAWGGSSNEQFF. The CDR3 DNA reads TGTGCCTGGGGGGGTTCTAGCAATGAGCAGTTCTTC.

The chain combines TRBV19 with TRBJ2-1; D is tentatively TRBD1 or TRBD2 (5 bases each). This CDR3 has 16 amino acids. The V end lost 1 base, the J end lost 0 bases, and 10 bases lay between the germline ends. The germline V gene has CDR1 LNHDA and CDR2 SQIVND (reference sequence). CDR3 in amino acids: CASSIGKGSSYNEQFF. DNA for the CDR3: TGTGCCAGTAGTATAGGGAAGGGGAGCTCCTACAATGAGCAGTTCTTC.

This chain links TRBV28 with TRBJ1-2; tentatively, D is TRBD1 (6 bases). V lost 3 bases and J 4 bases, leaving 21 bases between the germline ends. The CDR3 consists of 17 residues. CDR1 and CDR2 (germline): MDHEN, SYDVKM. The CDR3 loop reads CASSFLGGPAGGYGYTF. The CDR3 nucleotides are TGTGCCAGCAGTTTCTTGGGGGGCCCAGCCGGGGGCTATGGCTACACCTTC.

The genes are TRBV4-1 and TRBJ2-7, with 10 bases that match TRBD2. Germline assignment: CDR1 MGHRA and CDR2 YSYEKL. The ends lost 0 bases at V and 7 bases at J; junction bases unmatched: 9. The CDR3 spans 16 residues. CDR3 nucleotide sequence: TGCGCCAGCAGCCAAGAGGGTAGCGGGGGGCCAAGGGAGCAGTACTTC. Residues: CASSQEGSGGPREQYF.

Here the CDR3 reads CASSPNEMNTEAFF. CDR3 coding DNA: TGTGCCAGCAGCCCCAATGAGATGAACACTGAAGCTTTCTTT. This chain connects TRBV6-2 or TRBV6-3 to TRBJ1-1; D gene uncertain. Germline V CDR1 and CDR2: MNHEY, SVGEGT. There are 14 residues in the CDR3. Trimming removed 6 bases from V and 0 bases from J, with 11 bases in between.

The V and J genes are TRBV7-7 and TRBJ2-6, with 8 bases identical to TRBD1. Trimming removed 5 bases from V and 0 bases from J; junction bases left unmatched: 12. CDR3 length equals 19 residues. The V gene's germline CDR1 is SSHAT and CDR2 FNYEAQ (reference sequence). The CDR3 region is CASSHAGGQDSSGANVLTF. The CDR3, as DNA: TGTGCCAGCAGCCATGCCGGGGGACAGGACAGCTCTGGGGCCAACGTCCTGACTTTC. The full variable domain, rest sourced from reference TRBV7-7 and TRBJ2-6, is GAGVSQSPRYKVTKRGQDVTLRCDPISSHATLYWYQQALGQGPEFLTYFNYEAQPDKSGLPSDRFSAERPEGSISTLTIQRTEQRDSAMYRCASSHAGGQDSSGANVLTFGAGSRLTVL.

The rearrangement joins TRBV4-3 to TRBJ2-6, with a tentative D call TRBD1 (5 bases). V was clipped by 1 base and J by 3 bases, with 10 bases between them. The length of the CDR3 is 16 residues. The germline gives CDR1 LGHNA, CDR2 YSLEER. The CDR3 here is CASSQGRVGGANVLTF. CDR3 in DNA: TGCGCCAGCAGCCAAGGCAGGGTCGGTGGGGCCAACGTCCTGACTTTC.

This clone was observed a handful of times. The chain carries TRBV6-6 and TRBJ1-5; D unclear. Germline lookup yields CDR1 MNHNY and CDR2 SVGAGI (reference sequence). V was cut by 2 bases and J by 1 base, with 9 bases left in between. CDR3 length equals 15 residues. CDR3 region: CASSYRAGSNQPQHF. As DNA, the CDR3 is TGTGCCAGCAGTTACCGAGCTGGGAGCAATCAGCCCCAGCATTTT.

This sequence joins TRBV5-4 and TRBJ1-2; 11 positions agree with TRBD1. After removal of 1 base from V and 8 bases from J, the junction contained 7 bases not matched to a gene. CDR1 SGHNT and CDR2 YYREEE come from the germline V gene (reference sequence). CDR3 length: 15 residues. The CDR3 protein is CASSLRGQGAEGYTF. The CDR3 DNA follows: TGTGCCAGCAGCTTGCGAGGACAGGGGGCTGAGGGCTACACCTTC.